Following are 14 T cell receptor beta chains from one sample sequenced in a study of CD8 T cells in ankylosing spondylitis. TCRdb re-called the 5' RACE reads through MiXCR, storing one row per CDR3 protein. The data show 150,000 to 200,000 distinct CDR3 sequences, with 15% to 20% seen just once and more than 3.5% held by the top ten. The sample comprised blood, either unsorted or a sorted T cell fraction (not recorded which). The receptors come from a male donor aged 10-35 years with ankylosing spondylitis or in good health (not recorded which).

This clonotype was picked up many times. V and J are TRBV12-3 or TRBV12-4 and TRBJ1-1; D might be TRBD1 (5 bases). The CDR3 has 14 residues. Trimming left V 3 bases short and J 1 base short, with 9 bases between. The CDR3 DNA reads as TGTGCCAGCAGTTTGCAGGGTACGAACACTGAAGCTTTCTTT. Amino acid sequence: CASSLQGTNTEAFF.

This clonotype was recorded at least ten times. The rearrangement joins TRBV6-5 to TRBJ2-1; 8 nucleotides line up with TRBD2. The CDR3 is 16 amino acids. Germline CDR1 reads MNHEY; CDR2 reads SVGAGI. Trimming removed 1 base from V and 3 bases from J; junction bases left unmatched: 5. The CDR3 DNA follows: TGTGCCAGCAGTTACTTAGCCAGCGGGAGCTACAATGAGCAGTTCTTC. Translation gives CASSYLASGSYNEQFF.

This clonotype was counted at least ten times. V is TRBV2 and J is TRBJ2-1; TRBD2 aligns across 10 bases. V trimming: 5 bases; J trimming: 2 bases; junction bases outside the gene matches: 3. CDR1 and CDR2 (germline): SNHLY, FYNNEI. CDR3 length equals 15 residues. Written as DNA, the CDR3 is TGTGCCAGCAGTCCTAGCGGGAGCCCCTACAATGAGCAGTTCTTC. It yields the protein CASSPSGSPYNEQFF. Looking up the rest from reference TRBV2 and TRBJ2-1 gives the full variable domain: EPEVTQTPSHQVTQMGQEVILRCVPISNHLYFYWYRQILGQKVEFLVSFYNNEISEKSEIFDDQFSVERPDGSNFTLKIRSTKLEDSAMYFCASSPSGSPYNEQFFGPGTRLTVL.

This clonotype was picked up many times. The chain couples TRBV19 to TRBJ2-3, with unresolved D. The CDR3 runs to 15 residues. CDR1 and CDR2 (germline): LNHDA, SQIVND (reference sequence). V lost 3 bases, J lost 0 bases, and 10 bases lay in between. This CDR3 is CASSIGRPSTDTQYF. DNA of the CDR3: TGTGCCAGTAGTATCGGACGACCTAGCACAGATACGCAGTATTTT.

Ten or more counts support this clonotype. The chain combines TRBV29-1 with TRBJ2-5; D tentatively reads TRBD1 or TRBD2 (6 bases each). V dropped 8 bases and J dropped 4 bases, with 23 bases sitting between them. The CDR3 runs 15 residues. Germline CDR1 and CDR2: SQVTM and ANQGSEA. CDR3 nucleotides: TGCAGCCTCCGAAGCCGCTCGGAGGGGGGAGAGACCCAGTACTTC. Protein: CSLRSRSEGGETQYF.

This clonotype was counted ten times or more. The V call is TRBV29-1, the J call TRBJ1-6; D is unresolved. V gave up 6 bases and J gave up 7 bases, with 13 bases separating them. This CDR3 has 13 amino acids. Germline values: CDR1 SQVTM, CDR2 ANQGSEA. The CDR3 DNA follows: TGCAGCGTGGGGAGGGATGCAAATTCACCCCTCCACTTT. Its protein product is CSVGRDANSPLHF.

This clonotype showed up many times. The CDR3, as DNA: TGCGCCAGCAGCCGACTAGTCTACAATGAGCAGTTCTTC. This gives the protein CASSRLVYNEQFF. The V gene is TRBV5-1, the J gene TRBJ2-1, with D perhaps TRBD2 (6 bases). This CDR3 has 13 amino acids. CDR1 and CDR2 (germline): SGHRS, YFSETQ. The V end was cut by 4 bases, the J end by 3 bases, with 8 bases between. Drawing the rest from reference TRBV5-1 and TRBJ2-1, the complete variable domain is KAGVTQTPRYLIKTRGQQVTLSCSPISGHRSVSWYQQTPGQGLQFLFEYFSETQRNKGNFPGRFSGRQFSNSRSEMNVSTLELGDSALYLCASSRLVYNEQFFGPGTRLTVL.

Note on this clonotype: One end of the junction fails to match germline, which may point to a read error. The CDR3 nucleotides read TGTTCCAGCAGCTCCGGGACTAATAACAATGAGCAGTTCTTC. Translated: CSSSSGTNNNEQFF. This chain connects TRBV7-3 to TRBJ2-1; 7 nucleotides line up with TRBD2. The CDR3 is made up of 14 amino acids. Germline V lookup: CDR1 SGHTA, CDR2 FQGTGA.

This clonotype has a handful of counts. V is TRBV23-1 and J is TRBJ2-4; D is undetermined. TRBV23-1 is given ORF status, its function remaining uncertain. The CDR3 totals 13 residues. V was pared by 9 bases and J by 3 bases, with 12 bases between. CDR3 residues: CASCRTVKNIQYF. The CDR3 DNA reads TGCGCCAGTTGTAGGACGGTCAAAAACATTCAGTACTTC.

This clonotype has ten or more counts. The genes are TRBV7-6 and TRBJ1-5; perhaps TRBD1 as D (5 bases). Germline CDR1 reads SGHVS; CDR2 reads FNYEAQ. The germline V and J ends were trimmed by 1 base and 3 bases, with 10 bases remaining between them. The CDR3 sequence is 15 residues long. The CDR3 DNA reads TGTGCCAGCAGCTTAGGGGGCCAGAACAATCAGCCCCAGCATTTT. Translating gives CASSLGGQNNQPQHF.

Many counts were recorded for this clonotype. The chain's CDR3 is CASSYGTSGANVLTF. Here the CDR3 DNA reads TGTGCCAGCAGTTACGGGACCTCTGGGGCCAACGTCCTGACTTTC. V usage is TRBV12-3 or TRBV12-4 and J usage is TRBJ2-6; D possibly matches TRBD1 or TRBD2 (5 bases each). Trimming removed 4 bases from V and 0 bases from J, with 7 bases in between. The length of the CDR3 is 15 residues.

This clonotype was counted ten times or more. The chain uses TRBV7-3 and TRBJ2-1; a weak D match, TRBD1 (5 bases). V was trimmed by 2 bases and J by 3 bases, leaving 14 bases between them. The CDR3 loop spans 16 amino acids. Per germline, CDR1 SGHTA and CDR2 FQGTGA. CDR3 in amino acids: CASSLSLGRDYNEQFF. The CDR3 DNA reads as TGTGCCAGCAGCTTATCCCTGGGCAGGGACTACAATGAGCAGTTCTTC.

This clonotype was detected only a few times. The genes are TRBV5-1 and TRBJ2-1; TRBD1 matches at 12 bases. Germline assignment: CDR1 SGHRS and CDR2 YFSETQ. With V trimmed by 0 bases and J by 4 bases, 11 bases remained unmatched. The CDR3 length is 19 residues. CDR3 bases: TGCGCCAGCAGCTTGGAAGGGACAGGGGGCGCGAGACGTTACAATGAGCAGTTCTTC. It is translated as CASSLEGTGGARRYNEQFF.

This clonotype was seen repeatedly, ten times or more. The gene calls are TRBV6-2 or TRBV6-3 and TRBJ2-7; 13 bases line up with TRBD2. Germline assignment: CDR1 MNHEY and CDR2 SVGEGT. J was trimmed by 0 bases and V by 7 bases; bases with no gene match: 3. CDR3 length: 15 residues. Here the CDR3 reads CASKTSGGSSYEQYF. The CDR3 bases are TGTGCCAGCAAGACTAGCGGGGGGAGCTCCTACGAGCAGTACTTC.